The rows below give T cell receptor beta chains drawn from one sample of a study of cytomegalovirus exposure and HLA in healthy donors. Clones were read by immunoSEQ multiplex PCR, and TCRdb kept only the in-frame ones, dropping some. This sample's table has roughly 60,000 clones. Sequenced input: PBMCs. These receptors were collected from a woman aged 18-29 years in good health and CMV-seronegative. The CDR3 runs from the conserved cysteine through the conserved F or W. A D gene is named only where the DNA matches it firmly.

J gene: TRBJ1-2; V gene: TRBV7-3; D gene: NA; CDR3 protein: CASSLGPGNWGYTF; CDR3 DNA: TGTGCCAGCAGCTTAGGCCCGGGGAATTGGGGCTACACCTTC
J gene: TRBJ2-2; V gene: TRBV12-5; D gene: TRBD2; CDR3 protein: CASGPSGSRAGELFF; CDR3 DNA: TGTGCTAGTGGCCCTAGCGGGAGTAGGGCCGGGGAGCTGTTTTTT
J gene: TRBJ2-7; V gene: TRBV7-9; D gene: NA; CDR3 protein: CASSSHVGLTYEQYF; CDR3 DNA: TGTGCCAGCAGCTCCCACGTCGGACTAACCTACGAGCAGTACTTC
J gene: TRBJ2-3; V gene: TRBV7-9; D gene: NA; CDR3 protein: CAGHRKSTDTQYF; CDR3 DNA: TGTGCCGGCCACAGGAAGAGCACAGATACGCAGTATTTT
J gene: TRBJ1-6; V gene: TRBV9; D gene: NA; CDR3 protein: CASSVENNSPLHF; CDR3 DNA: TGTGCCAGCAGCGTGGAGAATAATTCACCCCTCCACTTT
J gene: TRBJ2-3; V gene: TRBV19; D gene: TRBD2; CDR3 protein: CASRERGSTDTQYF; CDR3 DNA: TGTGCCAGTAGGGAGCGGGGTAGCACAGATACGCAGTATTTT
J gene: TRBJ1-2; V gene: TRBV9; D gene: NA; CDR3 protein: CASSVVEGRELSGYTF; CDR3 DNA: TGTGCCAGCAGCGTCGTTGAAGGCAGGGAATTAAGTGGCTACACCTTC
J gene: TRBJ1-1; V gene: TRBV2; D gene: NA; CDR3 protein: CASSVLEPNTEAFF; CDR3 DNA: TGTGCCAGCAGCGTATTGGAGCCGAACACTGAAGCTTTCTTT
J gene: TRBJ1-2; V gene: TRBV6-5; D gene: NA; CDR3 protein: CASSPVRTGGYGYTF; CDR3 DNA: TGTGCCAGCAGCCCCGTTCGGACGGGGGGCTATGGCTACACCTTC
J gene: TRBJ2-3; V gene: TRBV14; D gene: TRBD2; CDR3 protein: CASSQELAGDTQYF; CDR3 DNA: TGTGCCAGCAGCCAAGAACTAGCGGGAGATACGCAGTATTTT